The clone carrying this T cell receptor beta chain came up many times. Its antigen is not identified. The data were taken from a study of cytomegalovirus exposure and HLA in healthy donors. Regarding the study as a whole: Later analysis found that TCR beta chains associated with HLA were more clonally expanded than other, equally common chains.

Primers for the PCR totalled 60 Vbeta and 13 Jbeta. TCRdb's table, derived via immunoSEQ multiplex PCR, lists solely in-frame clones and lacks some. Here the sample spans 180,000 or so clones, roughly a tenth being singletons. Per the germline V gene, CDR1 is SGHRS and CDR2 is YFSETQ. V was clipped by 4 bases and J by 0 bases, with 11 bases between them. The CDR3 loop spans 15 amino acids. V is TRBV5-1 and J is TRBJ2-1; D uncertain. The sequencing sample was made of PBMCs. This receptor was obtained from a woman between 25 and 40 years old in good health and CMV-seropositive. The CDR3 DNA sequence: TGCGCCAGCAGCGTTAGCCTGAGCTCCTACAATGAGCAGTTCTTC. Protein sequence: CASSVSLSSYNEQFF.